A single sample gave rise to the 19 T cell receptor beta chains below, sequenced in a study of long-term antiretroviral therapy in people with HIV. Survey-level immunoSEQ v3.0 assays were run. TCRdb's table, derived via immunoSEQ multiplex PCR, lists solely in-frame clones and lacks some. The sample yields around 35,000 clones, 78% seen once. Sequencing was performed on unsorted PBMCs, taken 3.1 years after starting antiretroviral therapy. The origin of the receptors is a woman aged 45-60 years with HIV.

The chain employs TRBV10-2 and TRBJ2-1; D is perhaps TRBD2 (6 bases). There are 14 residues in the CDR3. Germline assignment: CDR1 WSHSY and CDR2 SAAADI. Trimming cost V 3 bases and J 5 bases, with 11 bases left between them. The CDR3 bases are TGCGCCAGCAGTGATGCGGGACGGAACAATGAGCAGTTCTTC. Its translation: CASSDAGRNNEQFF.

This clone appeared a single time. CDR3 residues: CASSEKLGDRATYEQYF. The DNA for the CDR3 is TGTGCCAGCAGTGAGAAGCTCGGGGACAGGGCCACCTACGAGCAGTACTTC. This chain connects TRBV27 to TRBJ2-7; the match to TRBD1 covers 9 bases. The CDR3 totals 17 residues. Trimming took 5 bases from V and 2 from J; bases not matched to a gene: 13. Germline V gene sequence: CDR1 MNHEY, CDR2 SMNVEV (reference sequence).

The rearrangement links TRBV6-6 to TRBJ1-5, with 7 bases matching TRBD1. V trimming: 6 bases; J trimming: 8 bases; junction bases outside the gene matches: 4. The CDR3 runs to 12 residues. Germline V CDR1 and CDR2: MNHNY, SVGAGI (reference sequence). CDR3 DNA: TGTGCCAGCAGAACAGGGGCCGAGCCCCAGCATTTT. Translation: CASRTGAEPQHF.

Only a few counts were recorded for this clone. The chain combines TRBV27 with TRBJ1-2, with D hard to call. Deletions cut 0 bases from V and 8 bases from J, with 19 bases between. CDR1 and CDR2 from the germline V gene are MNHEY and SMNVEV (reference sequence). The CDR3 consists of 16 residues. Here the CDR3 DNA reads TGTGCCAGCAGTTTATCGCCACTCGCCGACCATGGGGGCTACACCTTC. The encoded protein is CASSLSPLADHGGYTF.

The chain combines TRBV5-1 with TRBJ2-1; 8 bases align to TRBD1. The CDR3 contains 16 residues. The V segment lost 2 bases and the J segment 5 bases; nucleotides outside the gene matches: 9. CDR1 and CDR2 from the germline V gene are SGHRS and YFSETQ. CDR3 loop: CASSFSRTGIDNEQFF. As DNA, the CDR3 is TGCGCCAGCAGCTTCTCCCGGACAGGGATCGACAATGAGCAGTTCTTC.

This chain joins TRBV7-2 and TRBJ1-6; TRBD1 might be the D (6 bases). V lost 1 base and J lost 9, with 16 bases in between. CDR1 SGHTA and CDR2 FQGNSA come from the germline V gene. The length of the CDR3 is 16 residues. CDR3 nucleotides: TGTGCCAGCAGCTTAGTCAGGGGCTTGGGAGTTTCACCCCTCCACTTT. It encodes CASSLVRGLGVSPLHF.

V usage is TRBV7-9 and J usage is TRBJ2-5, with D hard to call. The CDR3 runs to 13 residues. The germline CDR1 and CDR2 sequences are SEHNR and FQNEAQ (reference sequence). Trimming shortened V by 1 base and J by 3 bases, and 6 bases separated the two germline ends. The CDR3 region is CASSLGLEETQYF. CDR3 DNA sequence: TGTGCCAGCAGCTTAGGTCTTGAAGAGACCCAGTACTTC.

Written as DNA, the CDR3 is TGTGCCAGCAGCTTGTCGGAGGGTAGCGCCAACAATGAGCAGTTCTTC. It translates to CASSLSEGSANNEQFF. V is TRBV7-7 and J is TRBJ2-1; tentative D call: TRBD2 (6 bases). The CDR3 extends over 16 amino acids. Trimming removed 3 bases at V and 5 bases at J, with 17 bases between. The germline V gene has CDR1 SSHAT and CDR2 FNYEAQ (reference sequence).

The rearrangement links TRBV6-1 to TRBJ2-7; possibly TRBD2 for D (6 bases). V was shortened by 2 bases and J by 0 bases, with 17 bases between the two germline ends. Germline V gene lookup returns CDR1 MNHNS and CDR2 SASEGT. The CDR3 runs 17 residues. The CDR3 sequence: CASSEPGGGSSSYEQYV. CDR3 coding DNA: TGTGCCAGCAGTGAACCCGGTGGAGGGTCTAGCTCCTACGAGCAGTACGTC.

The sample holds a few counts of this clone. The J gene is TRBJ1-1, the V gene TRBV9; D unresolved. Germline V CDR1 and CDR2: SGDLS, YYNGEE. V was cut by 5 bases and J by 5 bases, with 13 bases left in between. The CDR3 length is 13 residues. In nucleotides, the CDR3 is TGTGCCAGCAGTGTAAAGGTAGGGACTGAAGCTTTCTTT. It codes for CASSVKVGTEAFF.

A few counts support this clone. The chain is built from TRBV6-5 and TRBJ1-6, with 7 bases aligning to TRBD1. This CDR3 has 13 residues. The V gene end was trimmed by 5 bases and the J gene end by 10 bases; junction bases not matched to a gene: 5. Germline CDR1 MNHEY, CDR2 SVGAGI. The CDR3 DNA reads TGTGCCAGCAGTAGACAGGGAAACTCACCCCTCCACTTT. Translation: CASSRQGNSPLHF.

This chain links TRBV25-1 with TRBJ1-4; D call uncertain. The ends were cut back, 2 bases at V and 4 bases at J, with 17 bases in the middle. Germline CDR1 MGHDK, CDR2 SYGVNS. The CDR3 sequence is 17 residues long. The CDR3 is CASSEITGGEDNEKLFF. Here the CDR3 DNA reads TGTGCCAGCAGTGAAATAACCGGTGGGGAGGATAATGAAAAACTGTTTTTT.

The V gene is TRBV7-3, the J gene TRBJ1-2; maybe TRBD1 (5 bases). The germline gives CDR1 SGHTA, CDR2 FQGTGA. The V end was cut by 5 bases, the J end by 8 bases, with 18 bases between. This CDR3 is 14 amino acids long. CDR3 nucleotides: TGTGCCAGCAGCCTCAAATCCGGGACGGCGGGCTACACCTTC. Translated, it gives CASSLKSGTAGYTF.

V and J are TRBV6-1 and TRBJ2-3; a possible D gene is TRBD1 (6 bases). Germline assignment: CDR1 MNHNS and CDR2 SASEGT. Trimming cost V 5 bases and J 2 bases, with 8 bases left between them. The CDR3 is 13 amino acids. In DNA, the CDR3 is TGTGCCAGCAGTACAGGGACCACAGATACGCAGTATTTT. This gives the protein CASSTGTTDTQYF.

V is TRBV6-5 and J is TRBJ1-2, with TRBD1 matching over 10 bases. The V gene's germline CDR1 is MNHEY and CDR2 SVGAGI. The trim removed 6 bases at V and 2 bases at J, leaving 3 bases unmatched. This CDR3 contains 14 residues. The CDR3 nucleotides read TGTGCCAGCAGGGGACAGGGGAAGAACTATGGCTACACCTTC. Its translation is CASRGQGKNYGYTF.

V gene TRBV27 combines with J gene TRBJ2-5, with 8 positions matching TRBD2. Unmatched junction bases numbered 6, after V lost 5 bases and J lost 4 bases. CDR1 and CDR2 from the germline V gene are MNHEY and SMNVEV (reference sequence). The CDR3 loop spans 14 amino acids. This chain's CDR3 is CASSTTSAGETQYF. The CDR3 DNA sequence: TGTGCCAGCAGTACGACTAGCGCGGGAGAGACCCAGTACTTC.

Comment on this clone: The same CDR3 is also encoded by other DNA sequences in this sample. V usage is TRBV10-2 and J usage is TRBJ1-2, with no clear D. Between the trimmed V and J ends, which lost 3 bases and 10 bases, there was a span of 15 bases. This CDR3 has 13 residues. The germline V gene has CDR1 WSHSY and CDR2 SAAADI. For the CDR3, the DNA is TGCGCCAGCAGTGACAGAGGAGGAGGCGACTACACCTTC. Its protein product is CASSDRGGGDYTF.

This clone was counted only a few times. The gene calls are TRBV2 and TRBJ1-3, with D unclear. The CDR3 spans 15 residues. Trimming left V 7 bases short and J 0 bases short, with 13 bases between. Germline loops: CDR1 SNHLY, CDR2 FYNNEI. The DNA for the CDR3 is TGTGCCAGCACCGAAATCAGGTCCTCTGGAAACACCATATATTTT. Encoded protein: CASTEIRSSGNTIYF.

The rearrangement uses TRBV7-6 and TRBJ2-5, with D tentatively TRBD1 (6 bases). Per germline, CDR1 SGHVS and CDR2 FNYEAQ. The CDR3 is 16 amino acids. Trimming left V 2 bases short and J 2 bases short, with 15 bases between. CDR3 DNA: TGTGCCAGCAGCTTAATTCAGGGAACAGGGCAAGAGACCCAGTACTTC. The encoded protein is CASSLIQGTGQETQYF.